Following are 7 T cell receptor beta chains from one sample sequenced in a study of control samples from healthy donors and cancer patients. Sequencing used immunoSEQ multiplex PCR; TCRdb keeps in-frame clones, though not all of them. The sample has some 20,000 clones, 80% to 85% seen once. Sequenced: PBMCs. The source is a man older than 75 with head and neck cancer.

The chain uses TRBV3-1 (or the pseudogene TRBV3-2) and TRBJ2-3; 8 bases line up with TRBD2. The length of the CDR3 is 15 residues. CDR1 is LGHDT and CDR2 is YNNKEL in the germline V gene (reference sequence). After removal of 4 bases from V and 6 bases from J, the junction contained 9 bases not matched to a gene. CDR3 amino acids: CASSRSGGPLDTQYF. The CDR3 region has the DNA TGTGCCAGCAGCCGGTCGGGGGGGCCGTTGGATACGCAGTATTTT.

This clone has a handful of counts. The V call is TRBV15, the J call TRBJ1-5; TRBD1 might be the D (5 bases). The V and J ends lost 0 bases and 4 bases respectively, with 10 bases between them. In germline, CDR1 is LNHNV, CDR2 YYDKDF (reference sequence). This CDR3 has 15 amino acids. The CDR3 DNA reads TGTGCCACCAGCAGAGATTCGACAGAAAATCAGCCCCAGCATTTT. Translated: CATSRDSTENQPQHF.

The chain carries TRBV5-4 and TRBJ2-3, with 7 positions matching TRBD2. This CDR3 has 14 amino acids. J gave up 2 bases and V 8 bases, and 8 bases lay outside the gene matches. CDR1 and CDR2 from the germline V gene are SGHNT and YYREEE (reference sequence). This CDR3 reads CASLSGENTDTQYF. For the CDR3, the DNA is TGTGCCAGTCTAAGCGGGGAAAACACAGATACGCAGTATTTT.

The chain links TRBV21-1 to TRBJ2-7; TRBD1, the table's D call, was not compared with the DNA. TRBV21-1 is described as a pseudogene. The CDR3 totals 16 residues. CDR3 in DNA: TGTGCCAGCAGCAGCAGGAGGACAGGGAAATTCCACGAGCAGTACTTC. Residues: CASSSRRTGKFHEQYF.

V gene TRBV18 combines with J gene TRBJ1-6; no clear D. CDR3 length equals 12 residues. Deletions cut 5 bases from V and 6 bases from J, with 5 bases between. Germline V gene lookup returns CDR1 KGHSH and CDR2 LQKENI. The CDR3 reads CASSSSNSPLHF. The DNA of the CDR3 is TGTGCCAGCTCATCATCTAATTCACCCCTCCACTTT.

This clone was found once. The chain carries TRBV7-6 and TRBJ1-1; D is perhaps TRBD1 (5 bases). CDR3 length: 15 residues. V shed 2 bases and J shed 0 bases, with 10 bases lying between them. Germline CDR1 is SGHVS and CDR2 is FNYEAQ. The CDR3, as DNA: TGTGCCAGCAGCTTAATAAGGGGAATGAACACTGAAGCTTTCTTT. The encoded protein is CASSLIRGMNTEAFF. The variable domain in full, completed from reference TRBV7-6 and TRBJ1-1, reads GAGVSQSPRYKVTKRGQDVALRCDPISGHVSLYWYRQALGQGPEFLTYFNYEAQQDKSGLPNDRFSAERPEGSISTLTIQRTEQRDSAMYRCASSLIRGMNTEAFFGQGTRLTVV.

The CDR3 sequence: CAWTGVTDTQYF. The CDR3 DNA follows: TGTGCCTGGACAGGGGTCACAGATACGCAGTATTTT. The chain has TRBV30 and TRBJ2-3, with D tentatively TRBD1 (6 bases). This CDR3 has 12 residues. From germline, CDR1 is GTSNPN and CDR2 SVGIG (reference sequence). V dropped 4 bases and J dropped 2 bases, with 7 bases sitting between them.